The clone carrying this TCR beta chain was counted a few times. Its antigen is unidentified. The junction differs from germline at one of its ends, possibly a read error. The germline V gene has CDR1 SGHAT and CDR2 FQNNGV. This CDR3 region has 17 residues. TCRdb ran MiXCR on the reads and lists one entry per CDR3 protein. The sample shows over 150,000 distinct CDR3 sequences, approximately 17% of them seen only once. This entry is derived from a study of T cell repertoires in cytomegalovirus infection. At the level of the study: In public TCR beta signatures, there were indications of both CMV infection and matching HLA type. General study points: What dominated the ex vivo response were HLA-C-restricted CMV-specific TCR beta clonotypes.

V usage is TRBV11-2 and J usage is TRBJ1-4; D remains ambiguous. The sample consisted of CD8+ T cells from PBMCs. The sequence was obtained from a human donor in good health (CMV status not recorded). Some clones in this sample may be carry-over from other donors' samples. CDR3 sequence: CASSLDPAVATNEKLFF. The DNA for the CDR3 is TGTGCCAGCAGCTTAGATCCGGCAGTCGCAACTAATGAAAAACTATTTTTT.